This TCR beta chain was obtained from a study of shared clonotypes between healthy human individuals. CDR1 SGHNT and CDR2 YYREEE come from the germline V gene (reference sequence). Between the trimmed V and J ends, which lost 4 bases and 4 bases, there was a span of 20 bases. The length of the CDR3 is 16 residues. Assay used: immunoSEQ multiplex PCR; TCRdb lists only in-frame clones, some missing. The table shows under 2.5 million clones, with 85% to 95% occurring only once. This TCR was recovered from a man younger than 35 in good health. Some clones in this sample may be carry-over from other donors' samples. The sequenced sample was naive CD4+ T cells from PBMCs. Subset denoted: CD45RA+ positively selected. The chain uses TRBV5-4 and TRBJ1-1; D may be TRBD1 (5 bases). The CDR3 sequence is CASSLGTEMMGTEAFF. The CDR3 nucleotides read TGTGCCAGCAGCCTCGGGACGGAGATGATGGGCACTGAAGCTTTCTTT.